This T cell receptor (beta chain) was identified during a study of T cells in Graves' hyperthyroidism and ophthalmopathy. Study background: Prior to any treatment, at the point of initial diagnosis, peripheral blood was collected.

V shed 5 bases and J 2 bases; nucleotides not matched to a gene: 5. The CDR3 contains 14 residues. CDR1 and CDR2 (germline): SGHTA, FQGNSA. Researchers amplified the TCR beta CDR3 regions from RNA transcripts. The study used the HTBI primer set for a first-round RT-PCR of the TCR CDR3. TCRdb itself ran the multiplex PCR reads through MiXCR, one entry per CDR3 protein. The sample holds around 600,000 distinct CDR3 sequences, approximately 14% seen once. This clonotype was seen many times. The V and J genes are TRBV7-2 and TRBJ1-2, with 7 bases lining up with TRBD1. The receptor comes from a woman aged 45 to 65 with Graves' ophthalmopathy. The specimen was blood. CDR3 sequence reads: CASSGGTANYGYTF. Written as DNA, the CDR3 is TGTGCCAGCAGCGGGGGGACAGCCAACTATGGCTACACCTTC.